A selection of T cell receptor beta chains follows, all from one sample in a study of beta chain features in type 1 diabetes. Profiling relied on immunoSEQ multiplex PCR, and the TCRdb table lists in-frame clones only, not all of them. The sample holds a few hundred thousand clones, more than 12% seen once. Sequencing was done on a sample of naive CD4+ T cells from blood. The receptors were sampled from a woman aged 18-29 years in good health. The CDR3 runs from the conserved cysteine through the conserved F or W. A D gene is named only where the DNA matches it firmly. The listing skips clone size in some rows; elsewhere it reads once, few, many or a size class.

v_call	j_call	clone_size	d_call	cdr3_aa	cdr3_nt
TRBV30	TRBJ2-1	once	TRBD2	CAWSLRRESRNEQFF	TGTGCCTGGAGTCTCCGGCGGGAGTCCAGGAATGAGCAGTTCTTC
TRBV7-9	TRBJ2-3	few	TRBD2	CASSPTRLAGVFTDTQYF	TGTGCCAGCAGCCCGACGAGACTAGCGGGAGTATTCACAGATACGCAGTATTTT
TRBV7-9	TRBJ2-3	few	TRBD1	CASSLERTGVYF	TGTGCCAGCAGCTTAGAGAGGACAGGGGTATATTTT
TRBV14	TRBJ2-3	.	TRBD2	CASSHLRLAASTDTQYF	TGTGCCAGCAGCCACCTACGACTAGCGGCTAGCACAGATACGCAGTATTTT
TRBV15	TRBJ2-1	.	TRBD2	CATSRDLASGGNEQFF	TGTGCCACCAGCAGAGATCTGGCCTCCGGGGGGAATGAGCAGTTCTTC
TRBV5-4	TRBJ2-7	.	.	CASSPGHYEQYF	TGTGCCAGCAGCCCGGGACACTACGAGCAGTACTTC
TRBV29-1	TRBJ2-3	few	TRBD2	CSCSPTSGGTDTQYF	TGCAGCTGCTCTCCGACTAGCGGAGGCACAGATACGCAGTATTTT
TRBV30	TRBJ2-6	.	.	CAWTEAPESGANVLTF	TGTGCCTGGACCGAAGCGCCGGAATCGGGGGCCAACGTCCTGACTTTC
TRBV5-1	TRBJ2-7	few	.	CASSPGRDNTYEQYF	TGCGCCAGCAGCCCGGGCCGGGACAACACCTACGAGCAGTACTTC
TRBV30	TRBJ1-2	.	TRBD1	CAYTTGGNNYGYTF	TGTGCCTATACTACAGGGGGCAATAACTATGGCTACACCTTC
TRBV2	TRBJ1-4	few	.	CASSDRRGGEKLFF	TGTGCCAGCAGTGACAGGCGTGGTGGAGAAAAACTGTTTTTT
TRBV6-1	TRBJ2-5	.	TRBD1	CASSERTGGRQETQYF	TGTGCCAGCAGCGAAAGGACAGGAGGTCGTCAAGAGACCCAGTACTTC
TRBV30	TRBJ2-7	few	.	CAWSVQSAPNSYEQYF	TGTGCCTGGAGTGTACAGTCAGCACCCAACTCCTACGAGCAGTACTTC
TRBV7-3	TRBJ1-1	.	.	CASSLTSGQGNTEAFF	TGTGCCAGCAGCTTAACGTCAGGCCAGGGAAACACTGAAGCTTTCTTT
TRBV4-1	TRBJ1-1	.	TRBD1	CASSQRTGGSFF	TGCGCCAGCAGCCAAAGGACAGGGGGATCTTTCTTT
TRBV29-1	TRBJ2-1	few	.	CSVEGWDSLINEQFF	TGCAGCGTTGAGGGGTGGGACTCACTGATTAATGAGCAGTTCTTC
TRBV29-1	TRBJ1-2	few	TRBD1	CSVGTGGGNYGYTF	TGCAGCGTCGGGACAGGGGGCGGAAACTATGGCTACACCTTC
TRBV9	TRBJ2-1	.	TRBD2	CASSVAPLLSGRRNNEQFF	TGTGCCAGCAGCGTAGCTCCCCTCCTTAGCGGGAGAAGGAACAATGAGCAGTTCTTC
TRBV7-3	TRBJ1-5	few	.	CASSLRGGQPQHF	TGTGCCAGCAGCTTAAGGGGAGGGCAGCCCCAGCATTTT
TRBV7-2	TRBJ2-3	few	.	CASSLGGTDTQYF	TGTGCCAGCAGCTTAGGAGGCACAGATACGCAGTATTTT
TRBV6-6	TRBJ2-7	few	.	CASTSVRSSYEQYF	TGTGCCAGCACCTCCGTTCGGAGCAGCTACGAGCAGTACTTC
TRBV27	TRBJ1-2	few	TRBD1	CASSLFRQGMSYGYTF	TGTGCCAGCAGTTTATTTAGACAGGGGATGAGCTATGGCTACACCTTC
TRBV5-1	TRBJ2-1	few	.	CASSLVGRADEQFF	TGCGCCAGCAGCTTGGTAGGCAGGGCAGATGAGCAGTTCTTC
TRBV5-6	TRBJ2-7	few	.	CASSLGSHSYEQYF	TGTGCCAGCAGCTTGGGGAGCCATTCCTACGAGCAGTACTTC
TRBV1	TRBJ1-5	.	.	CTSSQDRTANQPQHF	TGCACCAGCAGCCAAGATAGAACAGCCAATCAGCCCCAGCATTTT
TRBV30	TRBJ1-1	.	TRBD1	CAWNPDRAYTEAFF	TGTGCCTGGAACCCCGACAGGGCCTACACTGAAGCTTTCTTT
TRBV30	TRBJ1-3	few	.	CAWTAGEPGNTIYF	TGTGCCTGGACAGCGGGAGAGCCTGGAAACACCATATATTTT
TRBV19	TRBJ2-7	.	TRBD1	CASSYGGRGSYEQYF	TGTGCCAGTAGTTACGGAGGCAGGGGGAGCTACGAGCAGTACTTC
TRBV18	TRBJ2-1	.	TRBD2	CASSLSGTSVYNEQFF	TGTGCCAGCTCACTCTCCGGGACTAGCGTATACAATGAGCAGTTCTTC
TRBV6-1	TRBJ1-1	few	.	CASSDRENTEAFF	TGTGCCAGCAGTGACAGGGAGAACACTGAAGCTTTCTTT
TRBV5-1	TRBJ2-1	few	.	CASSSFQGTNNEQFF	TGCGCCAGCAGCTCTTTCCAGGGGACAAACAATGAGCAGTTCTTC
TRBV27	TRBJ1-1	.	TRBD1	CASTYRGQAMNTEAFF	TGTGCCAGCACCTACCGGGGACAGGCCATGAACACTGAAGCTTTCTTT
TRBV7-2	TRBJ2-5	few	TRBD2	CASSPPGLGLQETQYF	TGTGCCAGCAGCCCCCCGGGACTAGGTCTCCAAGAGACCCAGTACTTC
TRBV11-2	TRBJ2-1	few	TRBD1	CASGNRGLGDINNEQFF	TGTGCCAGCGGCAACAGGGGGCTTGGGGACATTAACAATGAGCAGTTCTTC
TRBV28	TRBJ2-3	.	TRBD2	CASSPGTSGSTDTQYF	TGTGCCAGCAGCCCCGGGACTAGCGGGAGCACAGATACGCAGTATTTT
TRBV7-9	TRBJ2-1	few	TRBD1	CASSSYDRGTLDEQFF	TGTGCCAGCAGCTCCTATGACAGGGGGACCCTGGATGAGCAGTTCTTC
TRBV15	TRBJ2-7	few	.	CATSRERISYEQYF	TGTGCCACCAGCAGGGAGCGGATCTCCTACGAGCAGTACTTC
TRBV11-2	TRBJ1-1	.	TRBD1	CASSNRDRVTEAFF	TGTGCCAGCAGCAACCGGGACAGGGTAACTGAAGCTTTCTTT
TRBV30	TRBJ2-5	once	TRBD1	CAWSRTDRVVQETQYF	TGTGCCTGGAGTAGAACGGACAGGGTTGTACAAGAGACCCAGTACTTC
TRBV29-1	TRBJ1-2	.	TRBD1	CSVKPDRALGYTF	TGCAGCGTGAAACCGGACAGGGCTTTAGGCTACACCTTC
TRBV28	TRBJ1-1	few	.	CASSSVPGRYGTEAFF	TGTGCCAGCAGTTCCGTCCCAGGGAGGTATGGCACTGAAGCTTTCTTT
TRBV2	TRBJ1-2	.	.	CASMRVGGYTF	TGTGCCAGCATGAGGGTGGGTGGCTACACCTTC